This T cell receptor beta chain comes out of a study of blood T cell repertoires in COVID-19. Across the whole study: Acute and convalescent COVID-19 specimens originated in the United States, Italy and Spain. Sources were T cells, B-cell-depleted T cells, or PBMCs; the material itself was cDNA or gDNA.

Original analysis: Scientists estimated how many nucleated cells there were by amplifying reference gene primers. This table comes from immunoSEQ multiplex PCR, and its TCRdb copy is limited to in-frame clones, with some not included. V and J calls and clone size are as listed in that table; D and trimming were resolved from the DNA. The sample contains about 210,000 clones, 83% of which appear only once. With 8 bases removed from V and 6 bases from J, the gap between germline ends came to 17 bases. Looked up from germline, CDR1 is MNHEY and CDR2 is SMNVEV (reference sequence). The CDR3 spans 14 residues.

The receptor's source is a woman between 40 and 50 years old with active or convalescent COVID-19. Specimen: peripheral blood. The chain employs TRBV27 and TRBJ1-5, with D perhaps TRBD1 (5 bases). The CDR3 spells CASGGQGRSQPQHF. DNA for the CDR3: TGTGCCAGCGGTGGGCAGGGAAGGAGTCAGCCCCAGCATTTT.